This T cell receptor (beta chain) was found in a study of blood T cell repertoires in COVID-19. Study as a whole: In each case, the material was cDNA or gDNA derived from T cells, B-cell-depleted T cells, or PBMCs.

Unmatched junction bases numbered 2, after V lost 4 bases and J lost 7 bases. CDR3 length equals 13 residues. Original processing methods: For nucleated cells, counts were estimated from reference gene primer amplification. TCRdb keeps only in-frame clones here, not all; method: immunoSEQ multiplex PCR. V and J calls and clone size are given by that table; D and trimming were obtained from the DNA. Counted here are 200,000 to 250,000 clones, approximately 90% occurring once; the ten biggest clones make up roughly 1.7%. Sequences were obtained from peripheral blood. V usage is TRBV12-3 or TRBV12-4 and J usage is TRBJ1-5; TRBD1 aligns across 9 bases. The TCR originated in a man between 65 and 85 years old with acute or convalescent COVID-19. Here the CDR3 reads CASSWTGEQPQHF. As DNA, the CDR3 is TGTGCCAGCAGTTGGACAGGGGAACAGCCCCAGCATTTT.